One and the same sample provided the 30 T cell receptor beta chains below, sequenced in a study of CXCR3-negative and CXCR3-positive naive CD8 T cells. The authors made the TRB cDNA libraries by 5' RACE using UMI labels. TCRdb reworked the 5' RACE reads into one entry per CDR3 protein, no DNA. The specimen's table records some 130,000 distinct CDR3 sequences. What was sequenced was naive CXCR3- CD8+ T cells from blood. Described subset: CD45RO-CCR7+CD27+CD95- naive CD8+ T cells lacking CXCR3 (TNR3-). These TCRs come from a human donor in good health. Some clones in this sample may be carry-over from other donors' samples.

The chain joins TRBV5-4 to TRBJ2-3; TCRdb proposes TRBD2, but this gene call is untestable without DNA. Germline CDR1 is SGHNT and CDR2 is YYREEE (reference sequence). The length of the CDR3 is 15 residues. The CDR3 here is CASSLIASSTDTQYF.

This chain uses TRBV27 with TRBJ2-7; TCRdb lists TRBD2, though no DNA is available to test this call. Germline CDR1 MNHEY, CDR2 SMNVEV (reference sequence). The CDR3 is 18 amino acids. This CDR3 is CASSFPRPTSGTPYEQYF.

The chain is built from TRBV6-5 and TRBJ1-1. Germline CDR1 MNHEY, CDR2 SVGAGI. CDR3 length: 12 amino acids. The CDR3 is CASRGGLPEAFF.

V and J are TRBV5-8 and TRBJ2-6; as DNA is missing, the TRBD1 call by TCRdb cannot be tested. CDR3 length: 17 amino acids. Germline V gives CDR1 SGHTS, CDR2 YDEGEE. The CDR3 is CASSPGTVPGGANVLTF.

V is TRBV9 and J is TRBJ2-7; as DNA is missing, the TRBD1 call by TCRdb cannot be tested. CDR3 length: 14 residues. CDR1 SGDLS and CDR2 YYNGEE come from the germline V gene. The CDR3 loop reads CASSAWDGSYEQYF.

The chain joins TRBV4-1 to TRBJ2-1; with no DNA, the TCRdb D assignment of TRBD1 cannot be verified. The CDR3 covers 17 residues. The germline V gene encodes CDR1 MGHRA and CDR2 YSYEKL. The CDR3 is CASSQIAGGVSYNEQFF.

This sequence joins TRBV12-3 or TRBV12-4 and TRBJ1-2. The CDR3 is made up of 11 amino acids. The CDR3 sequence: CASSFNYGYTF.

The rearrangement joins TRBV15 to TRBJ1-6. Germline lookup yields CDR1 LNHNV and CDR2 YYDKDF (reference sequence). The CDR3 runs 13 residues. The CDR3 loop reads CAASRAANSPLHF.

This chain uses TRBV4-2 with TRBJ1-4; TCRdb selects TRBD1, and the lack of DNA leaves this call unchecked. Germline V lookup: CDR1 LGHNA, CDR2 YNFKEQ. CDR3 length equals 16 residues. CDR3 sequence: CASSQEGPGTVEKLFF.

This rearrangement joins TRBV5-1 to TRBJ2-2; checking the TCRdb D call of TRBD2 is not possible without DNA. CDR3 length: 13 residues. Germline CDR1 SGHRS, CDR2 YFSETQ. The CDR3 spells CASSLSGGGELFF.

The rearrangement uses TRBV29-1 and TRBJ1-3; the TRBD1 assignment by TCRdb is unverifiable without DNA. The CDR3 covers 13 residues. CDR1 and CDR2 (germline): SQVTM, ANQGSEA. This chain's CDR3 is CSVEVGAGNTIYF.

The J gene is TRBJ2-1, the V gene TRBV7-3; TCRdb's assignment of TRBD2 cannot be checked, as there is no DNA. CDR3 length equals 16 residues. Per germline, CDR1 SGHTA and CDR2 FQGTGA. CDR3 amino acids: CASSLNGAGVGNEQFF.

V and J are TRBV5-1 and TRBJ2-1; TCRdb indicates TRBD1, and absent DNA this call remains unverified. The CDR3 has 20 amino acids. The germline V gene has CDR1 SGHRS and CDR2 YFSETQ. The chain's CDR3 is CASSSPNDAGGMSSYNEQFF.

The chain uses TRBV12-3 or TRBV12-4 and TRBJ1-3. This CDR3 is 14 amino acids long. The CDR3 sequence is CANSKTGSGNTIYF.

V gene TRBV28 combines with J gene TRBJ2-1. CDR3 size: 13 residues. CDR1 and CDR2 (germline): MDHEN, SYDVKM. The CDR3 region is CASSLWTDNEQFF.

The chain employs TRBV15 and TRBJ2-5; TCRdb returns TRBD2, unconfirmable since there is no DNA. The CDR3 has 14 residues. CDR1 and CDR2 (germline): LNHNV, YYDKDF (reference sequence). The CDR3 sequence: CATSRTTGTETQYF. Together with reference TRBV15 and TRBJ2-5, the CDR3 gives the full variable domain: DAMVIQNPRYQVTQFGKPVTLSCSQTLNHNVMYWYQQKSSQAPKLLFHYYDKDFNNEADTPDNFQSRRPNTSFCFLDIRSPGLGDTAMYLCATSRTTGTETQYFGPGTRLLVL.

The CDR3 loop is CSARGSSGRYEQYF. The rearrangement uses TRBV20-1 and TRBJ2-7; TCRdb gives TRBD2 as the D gene, but with no DNA this cannot be confirmed. Germline V lookup: CDR1 DFQATT, CDR2 SNEGSKA (reference sequence). CDR3 length: 14 amino acids.

The chain uses TRBV14 and TRBJ2-1; TCRdb calls TRBD1, which cannot be checked without DNA. Germline CDR1 SGHDN, CDR2 FVKESK. CDR3 size: 15 residues. This CDR3 reads CASSLGVSGGNEQFF. Full variable domain (remainder filled in from reference TRBV14 and TRBJ2-1): EAGVTQFPSHSVIEKGQTVTLRCDPISGHDNLYWYRRVMGKEIKFLLHFVKESKQDESGMPNNRFLAERTGGTYSTLKVQPAELEDSGVYFCASSLGVSGGNEQFFGPGTRLTVL.

The chain couples TRBV7-9 to TRBJ2-7; there is no DNA to check the TCRdb D call of TRBD2. CDR3 length: 14 residues. Per the germline V gene, CDR1 is SEHNR and CDR2 is FQNEAQ (reference sequence). The chain's CDR3 is CASSIGQTDYEQYF.

V and J are TRBV2 and TRBJ2-3. Looked up from germline, CDR1 is SNHLY and CDR2 is FYNNEI. The CDR3 covers 14 residues. CDR3 region: CASSGWRHTDTQYF.

The genes are TRBV7-9 and TRBJ1-5; TCRdb calls TRBD1, which cannot be checked without DNA. This CDR3 comprises 19 residues. Germline-derived CDR1 and CDR2 are SEHNR and FQNEAQ (reference sequence). CDR3 protein: CASSLGFSDSRTKNQPQHF. The whole variable domain, filled in from reference TRBV7-9 and TRBJ1-5, reads DTGVSQNPRHKITKRGQNVTFRCDPISEHNRLYWYRQTLGQGPEFLTYFQNEAQLEKSRLLSDRFSAERPKGSFSTLEIQRTEQGDSAMYLCASSLGFSDSRTKNQPQHFGDGTRLSIL.

CDR3 in amino acids: CASSPAGGNQPQHF. The rearrangement joins TRBV7-8 to TRBJ1-5. CDR1 is SGHVS, CDR2 FQNEAQ, per germline. The CDR3 has 14 amino acids. The full variable domain, rest sourced from reference TRBV7-8 and TRBJ1-5, is GAGVSQSPRYKVAKRGQDVALRCDPISGHVSLFWYQQALGQGPEFLTYFQNEAQLDKSGLPSDRFFAERPEGSVSTLKIQRTQQEDSAVYLCASSPAGGNQPQHFGDGTRLSIL.

V gene TRBV29-1 combines with J gene TRBJ1-1; the TCRdb call, TRBD1, lacks DNA for checking. CDR1 is SQVTM and CDR2 is ANQGSEA in the germline V gene. The CDR3 covers 15 residues. The CDR3 loop reads CSVEGTGASSTEAFF. The whole variable domain, filled in from reference TRBV29-1 and TRBJ1-1, reads SAVISQKPSRDICQRGTSLTIQCQVDSQVTMMFWYRQQPGQSLTLIATANQGSEATYESGFVIDKFPISRPNLTFSTLTVSNMSPEDSSIYLCSVEGTGASSTEAFFGQGTRLTVV.

The rearrangement uses TRBV14 and TRBJ2-3. This CDR3 spans 13 amino acids. Germline V gene data show CDR1 as SGHDN and CDR2 as FVKESK. The chain's CDR3 is CASRFIGTDTQYF.

This sequence joins TRBV3-1 and TRBJ2-4; TCRdb's D gene call, TRBD2, goes unchecked for lack of DNA. Germline V gene lookup returns CDR1 LGHDT and CDR2 YNNKEL (reference sequence). The CDR3 runs 21 residues. This CDR3 is CASSQDSGGSGDIAAKNIQYF.

The V and J genes are TRBV4-3 and TRBJ2-1; TCRdb calls TRBD1, which cannot be checked without DNA. The CDR3 contains 15 residues. The germline CDR1 and CDR2 sequences are LGHNA and YSLEER. CDR3 region: CASSQGTGIRNEQFF.

The gene calls are TRBV7-8 and TRBJ2-5. The CDR3 is made up of 14 amino acids. Per germline, CDR1 SGHVS and CDR2 FQNEAQ. CDR3 loop: CASSSSGDQETQYF.

The rearrangement links TRBV20-1 to TRBJ1-6. Germline CDR1 reads DFQATT; CDR2 reads SNEGSKA (reference sequence). This CDR3 contains 16 residues. The CDR3 here is CSARDRDAEPLSPLHF.

The chain couples TRBV11-2 to TRBJ2-7; TCRdb picks TRBD1, but there is no DNA to check that call. The CDR3 extends over 17 amino acids. Germline V gene lookup returns CDR1 SGHAT and CDR2 FQNNGV. CDR3: CASSSPSLGEWDYEQYF.

The J gene is TRBJ2-5, the V gene TRBV11-2; there is no DNA to check the TCRdb D call of TRBD2. CDR1 is SGHAT, CDR2 FQNNGV, per germline. The CDR3 covers 16 residues. CDR3 region: CASSLGVLAETGTQYF.